This T cell receptor (beta chain) was found in a study of T cells in Graves' hyperthyroidism and ophthalmopathy. RNA transcripts gave rise to amplified TCR beta CDR3 regions. The HTBI set primed first-round TCR CDR3 RT-PCR. TCRdb re-analysed the multiplex PCR reads in MiXCR, keeping a single row per CDR3 protein. Of around 580,000 distinct CDR3 sequences in the sample, around 46% are singletons; the top ten hold around 8%. Lactation, pregnancy, other autoimmune disease or uncontrolled infection led to exclusion of patients. On the basis of clinical symptoms, serum thyroxine and TRAb, thyroid ultrasound and orbital computed tomography, diagnoses were made. Comment on this clonotype: Its antigen is undetermined.

Findings of the study overall: Stable hyperthyroidism was told apart from ophthalmopathy by a model built on 13 V-J features. The majority of expanded thyroid clonotypes above 0.001 also appeared in blood.

The CDR3 has 20 residues. Germline V CDR1 and CDR2: SEHNR, FQNEAQ (reference sequence). V dropped 5 bases and J dropped 2; count of bases not matched to a gene: 19. Source material: peripheral blood or thyroid tissue (not recorded which). This sequence was found in a woman aged 18-29 years with Graves' hyperthyroidism. The rearrangement links TRBV7-9 to TRBJ1-5; 9 bases line up with TRBD1. CDR3 in amino acids: CASSPIPGTGRSYGNQPQHF. CDR3 bases: TGTGCCAGCAGCCCAATTCCCGGGACAGGGAGAAGTTACGGCAATCAGCCCCAGCATTTT. The complete variable domain, with remaining parts taken from reference TRBV7-9 and TRBJ1-5, reads DTGVSQNPRHKITKRGQNVTFRCDPISEHNRLYWYRQTLGQGPEFLTYFQNEAQLEKSRLLSDRFSAERPKGSFSTLEIQRTEQGDSAMYLCASSPIPGTGRSYGNQPQHFGDGTRLSIL.